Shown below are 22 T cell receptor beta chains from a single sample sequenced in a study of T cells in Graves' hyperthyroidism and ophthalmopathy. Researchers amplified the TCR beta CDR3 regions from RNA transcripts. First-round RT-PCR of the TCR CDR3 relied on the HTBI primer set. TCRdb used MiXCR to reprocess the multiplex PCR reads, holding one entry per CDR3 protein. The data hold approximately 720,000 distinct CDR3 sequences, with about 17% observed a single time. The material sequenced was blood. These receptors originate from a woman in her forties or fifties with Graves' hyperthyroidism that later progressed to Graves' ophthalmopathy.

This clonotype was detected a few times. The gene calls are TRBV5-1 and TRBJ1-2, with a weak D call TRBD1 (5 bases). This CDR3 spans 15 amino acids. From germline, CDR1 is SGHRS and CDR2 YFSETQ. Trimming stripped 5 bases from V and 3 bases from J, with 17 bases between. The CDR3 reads CASRLQPGGDYGYTF. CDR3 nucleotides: TGCGCCAGCAGACTCCAGCCGGGGGGGGACTATGGCTACACCTTC.

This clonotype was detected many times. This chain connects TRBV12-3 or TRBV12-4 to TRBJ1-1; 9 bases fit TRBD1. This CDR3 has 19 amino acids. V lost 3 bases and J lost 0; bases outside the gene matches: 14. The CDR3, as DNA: TGTGCCAGCAGTTTTACGCCCGGGACAGGGAACTCAATGAACACTGAAGCTTTCTTT. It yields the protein CASSFTPGTGNSMNTEAFF.

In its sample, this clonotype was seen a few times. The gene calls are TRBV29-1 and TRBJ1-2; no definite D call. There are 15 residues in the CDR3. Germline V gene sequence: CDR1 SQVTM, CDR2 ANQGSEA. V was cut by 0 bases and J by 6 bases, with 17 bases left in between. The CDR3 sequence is CSVEDRVTHWDGYTF. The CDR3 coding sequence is TGCAGCGTTGAAGATCGGGTGACCCACTGGGATGGCTACACCTTC.

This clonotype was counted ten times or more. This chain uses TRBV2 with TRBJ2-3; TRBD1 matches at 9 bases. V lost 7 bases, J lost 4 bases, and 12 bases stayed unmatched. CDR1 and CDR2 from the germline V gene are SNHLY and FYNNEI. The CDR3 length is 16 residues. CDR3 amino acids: CASTYAGTGYSDTQYF. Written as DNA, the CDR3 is TGTGCCAGCACGTACGCCGGGACAGGGTATTCAGATACGCAGTATTTT.

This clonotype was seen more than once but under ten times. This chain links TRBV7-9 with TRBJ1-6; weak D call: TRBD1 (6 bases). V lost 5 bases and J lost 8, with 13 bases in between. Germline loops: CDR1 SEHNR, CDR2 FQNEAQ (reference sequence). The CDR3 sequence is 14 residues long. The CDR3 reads CASSPQGRDSPLHF. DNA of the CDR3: TGTGCCAGCAGCCCCCAGGGGCGAGATTCACCCCTCCACTTT.

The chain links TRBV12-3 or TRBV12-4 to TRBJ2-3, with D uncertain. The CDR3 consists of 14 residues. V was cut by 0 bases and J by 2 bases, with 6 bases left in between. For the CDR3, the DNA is TGTGCCAGCAGTTTAGCATCTCTCACAGATACGCAGTATTTT. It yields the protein CASSLASLTDTQYF.

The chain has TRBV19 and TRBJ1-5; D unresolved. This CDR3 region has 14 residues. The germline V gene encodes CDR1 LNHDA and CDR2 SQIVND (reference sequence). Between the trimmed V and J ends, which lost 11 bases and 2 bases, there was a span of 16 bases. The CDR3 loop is CAANMGRGNQPQHF. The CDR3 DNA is TGTGCCGCAAATATGGGAAGGGGCAATCAGCCCCAGCATTTT.

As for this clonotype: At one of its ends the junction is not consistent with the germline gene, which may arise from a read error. The CDR3 is CASSIGTAEAFF. CDR3 sequence (DNA): TGTGCCAGTAGCATAGGGACGGCTGAAGCTTTCTTT. V and J are TRBV19 and TRBJ1-1; D may be TRBD1 (5 bases). The CDR3 covers 12 residues. Germline loops: CDR1 LNHDA, CDR2 SQIVND (reference sequence).

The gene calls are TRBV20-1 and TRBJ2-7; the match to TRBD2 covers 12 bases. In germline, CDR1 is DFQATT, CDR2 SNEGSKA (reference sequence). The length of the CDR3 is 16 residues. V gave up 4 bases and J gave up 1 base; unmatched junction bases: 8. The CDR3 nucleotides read TGCAGTGCTAAGCCCCCTAGCGGGAGGGCTTCCTACGAGCAGTACTTC. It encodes CSAKPPSGRASYEQYF.

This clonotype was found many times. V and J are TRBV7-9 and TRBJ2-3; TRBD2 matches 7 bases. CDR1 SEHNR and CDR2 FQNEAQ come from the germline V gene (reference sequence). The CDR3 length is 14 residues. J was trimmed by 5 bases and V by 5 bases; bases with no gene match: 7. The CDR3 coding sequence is TGTGCCAGCAGCATCGGGGGGAAGCTAGATACGCAGTATTTT. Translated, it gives CASSIGGKLDTQYF.

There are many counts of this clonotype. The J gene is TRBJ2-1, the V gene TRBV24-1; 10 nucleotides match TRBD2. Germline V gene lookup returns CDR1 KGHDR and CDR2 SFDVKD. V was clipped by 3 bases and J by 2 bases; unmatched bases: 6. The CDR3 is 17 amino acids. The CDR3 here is CATSDTTSGGAYNEQFF. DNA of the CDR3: TGTGCCACCAGTGATACCACAAGCGGGGGGGCCTACAATGAGCAGTTCTTC.

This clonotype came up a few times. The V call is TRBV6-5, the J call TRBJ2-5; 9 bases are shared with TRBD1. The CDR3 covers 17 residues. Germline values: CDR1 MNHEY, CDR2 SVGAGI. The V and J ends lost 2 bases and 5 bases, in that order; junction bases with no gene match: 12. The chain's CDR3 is CASSYDGYRGRGETQYF. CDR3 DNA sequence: TGTGCCAGCAGTTACGATGGGTACAGGGGGCGCGGGGAGACCCAGTACTTC.

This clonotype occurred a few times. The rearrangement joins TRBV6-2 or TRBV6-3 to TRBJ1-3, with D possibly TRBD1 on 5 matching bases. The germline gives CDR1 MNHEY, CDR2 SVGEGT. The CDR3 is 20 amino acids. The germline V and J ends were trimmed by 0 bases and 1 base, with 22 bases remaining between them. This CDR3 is CASSYSKGRWLRTSGNTIYF. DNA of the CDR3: TGTGCCAGCAGTTACTCGAAGGGACGGTGGCTTCGAACGTCTGGAAACACCATATATTTT.

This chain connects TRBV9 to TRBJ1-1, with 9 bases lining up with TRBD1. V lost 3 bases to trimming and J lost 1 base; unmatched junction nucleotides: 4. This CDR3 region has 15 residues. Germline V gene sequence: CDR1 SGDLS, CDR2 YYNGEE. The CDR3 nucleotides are TGTGCCAGCAGCGAAGACAGGGGGGAGAACACTGAAGCTTTCTTT. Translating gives CASSEDRGENTEAFF.

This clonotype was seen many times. The CDR3 bases are TGTGCCAGCTCACCGTCGACAGGAAACTACGAGCAGTACTTC. Amino acids: CASSPSTGNYEQYF. The rearrangement links TRBV18 to TRBJ2-7, with D maybe TRBD1 (6 bases). The germline V and J ends were trimmed by 3 bases and 3 bases, with 12 bases remaining between them. This CDR3 is 14 amino acids long. Looked up from germline, CDR1 is KGHSH and CDR2 is LQKENI.

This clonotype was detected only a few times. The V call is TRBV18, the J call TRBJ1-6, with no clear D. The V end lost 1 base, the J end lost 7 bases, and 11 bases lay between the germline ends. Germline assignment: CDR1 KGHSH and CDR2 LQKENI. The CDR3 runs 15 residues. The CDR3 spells CASSPRGDWNSPLHF. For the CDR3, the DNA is TGTGCCAGCTCACCACGGGGAGATTGGAATTCACCCCTCCACTTT.

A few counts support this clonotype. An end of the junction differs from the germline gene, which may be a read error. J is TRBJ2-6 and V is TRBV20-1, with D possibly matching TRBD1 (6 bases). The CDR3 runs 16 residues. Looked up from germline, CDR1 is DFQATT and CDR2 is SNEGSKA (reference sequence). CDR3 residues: CSASGTLISGANVLTF. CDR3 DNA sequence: TGCAGTGCTAGCGGGACACTGATCTCTGGGGCCAATGTCCTGACTTTC.

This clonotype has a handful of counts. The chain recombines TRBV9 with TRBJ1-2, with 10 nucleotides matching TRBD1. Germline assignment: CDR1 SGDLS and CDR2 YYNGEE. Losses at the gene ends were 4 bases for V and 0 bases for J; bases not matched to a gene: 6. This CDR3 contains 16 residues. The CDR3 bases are TGTGCCAGCAGCCGGGACAGGGGAACATCTAACTATGGCTACACCTTC. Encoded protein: CASSRDRGTSNYGYTF.

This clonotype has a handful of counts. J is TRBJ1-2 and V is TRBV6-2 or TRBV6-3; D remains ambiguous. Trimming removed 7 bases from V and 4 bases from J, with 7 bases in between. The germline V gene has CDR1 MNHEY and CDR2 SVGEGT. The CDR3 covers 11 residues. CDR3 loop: CASTSSYGYTF. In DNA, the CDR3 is TGTGCCAGCACCTCCTCCTATGGCTACACCTTC.

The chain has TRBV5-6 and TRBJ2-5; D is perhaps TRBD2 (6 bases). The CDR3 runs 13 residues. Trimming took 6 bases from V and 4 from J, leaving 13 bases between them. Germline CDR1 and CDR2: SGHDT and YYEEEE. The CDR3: CASTLRGRETQYF. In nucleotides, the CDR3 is TGTGCCAGCACCCTGCGGGGTCGAGAGACCCAGTACTTC.

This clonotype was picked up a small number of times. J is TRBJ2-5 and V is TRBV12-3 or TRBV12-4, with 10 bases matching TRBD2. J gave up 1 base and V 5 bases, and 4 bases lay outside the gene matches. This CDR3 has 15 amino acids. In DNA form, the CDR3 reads TGTGCCAGCAGTATTGGACTAGCGGCCCAAGAGACCCAGTACTTC. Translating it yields CASSIGLAAQETQYF.

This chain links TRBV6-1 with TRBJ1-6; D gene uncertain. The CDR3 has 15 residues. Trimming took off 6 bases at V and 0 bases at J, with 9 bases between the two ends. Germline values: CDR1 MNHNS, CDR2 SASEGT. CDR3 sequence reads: CASRPPSSYNSPLHF. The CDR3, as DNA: TGTGCCAGCAGACCCCCCAGCTCCTATAATTCACCCCTCCACTTT.